This TCR beta chain was captured by sequencing in a study of identical twins. Regarding the study as a whole: Abundant beta clonotypes from cord blood bore fewer insertions; memory repertoires lacked this pattern.

TCRdb passed the 5' RACE reads through MiXCR, listing each CDR3 protein once. The sample includes 450,000 or so distinct CDR3 sequences, approximately 15% seen only once; the top ten take about 0.97%. J was trimmed by 7 bases and V by 0 bases; bases with no gene match: 5. The CDR3 covers 15 residues. Germline assignment: CDR1 SGHRS and CDR2 YFSETQ. This clonotype came up many times. Its cognate antigen is unknown. The data were also submitted as part of a second study, on yellow fever vaccine responses in identical twins.

The chain couples TRBV5-1 to TRBJ1-1; 11 nucleotides align to TRBD1. The sequenced material came from CD4+ T cells sorted from blood. The receptor comes from a woman aged 18-29 years in good health. The CDR3 region has the DNA TGCGCCAGCAGCTTGGAAGGACAGGGGGCTAATGAAGCTTTCTTT. Translated, it gives CASSLEGQGANEAFF.